The clone carrying this T cell receptor beta chain occurred a few times. Its antigen is unidentified. A much more abundant neighbour one base away suggests this may be a read error. CDR3 size: 15 residues. Germline CDR1 reads SGHVS; CDR2 reads FQNEAQ. This sample was taken from a study of CD8+CD57+ T cells in acquired aplastic anemia. Looking at the study overall: Isolated CD4+ and CD8+ cells, once sorted, yielded DNA averaging 3.2 ug. The average read count for CD4+ cells in healthy donors was about 10 million. Overall study findings and caveats: Sharing between patients and controls was observed for twenty-nine CD8+ CDR3 sequences. Patients did not significantly differ from controls in CD8+ Simpson's diversity.

Investigators profiled TCR beta VDJ and CDR3 from genomic DNA template. TCRdb redid the calling of the reads with MiXCR, one entry per CDR3 protein. The sample lists about 170,000 distinct CDR3 sequences; about three fifths were seen once. The specimen was sorted CD4+, CD8+, or CD8+CD57+ T cells (not recorded which) from PBMCs. The J gene is TRBJ1-2, the V gene TRBV7-8; D unclear. The TCR was taken from a human donor in good health. CDR3 region: CASGLRAENNYGYTF. CDR3 nucleotides: TGTGCCAGCGGCTTACGTGCAGAGAATAACTATGGCTACACCTTC.